What follows describes a single T cell receptor beta chain. In the authors' workflow: Using reference gene primer amplification, nucleated cell counts were estimated. This table comes from immunoSEQ multiplex PCR, and its TCRdb copy is limited to in-frame clones, with some not included. From that table come the V and J calls and clone size; the DNA was used to work out D and trimming. This table has approximately 150,000 clones, approximately 90% appearing once. The CDR3 has 19 amino acids. Germline V lookup: CDR1 SEHNR, CDR2 FQNEAQ (reference sequence). V was pared by 2 bases and J by 5 bases, with 15 bases of the junction left unmatched. This sample was included in a study of blood T cell repertoires in COVID-19. Study details: Samples of COVID-19 (acute and convalescent) were obtained from the United States, Italy and Spain. PBMCs, B-cell-depleted T cells, or T cells were the source of the cDNA or gDNA that made up the material.

This chain joins TRBV7-9 and TRBJ2-2; TRBD1 agrees at 9 bases. Sequencing was done on a sample of peripheral blood. The clonotype comes from a man aged 50 to 60 who had recovered from COVID-19. The CDR3 coding sequence is TGTGCCAGCAGCTTAAAAGCAATGGACAGGGGATTGGGGACCGGGGAGCTGTTTTTT. Translating it yields CASSLKAMDRGLGTGELFF.